The 27 T cell receptor beta chains below all came from one sample that was sequenced in a study of early T cells in non-severe SARS-CoV-2 infection. TCRdb re-derived calls from the 5' RACE reads in MiXCR, one entry per CDR3 protein. Of 57,000 or so distinct CDR3 sequences listed, roughly 5.3% were seen once; the top ten hold 6.5% to 8.5%. The material sequenced was whole blood. The origin of the receptors is an adult who was a healthcare worker with PCR-confirmed SARS-CoV-2 infection or an uninfected control (not recorded which).

The table lists this clonotype with many counts. CDR3 in amino acids: CSARDFLRGINEQYF. The DNA of the CDR3 is TGCAGTGCTAGAGACTTCCTACGGGGGATTAACGAGCAGTACTTC. V and J are TRBV20-1 and TRBJ2-7; D perhaps matches TRBD2 (6 bases). The CDR3 spans 15 residues. Trimming pared 0 bases from V and 5 bases from J, leaving 17 bases between. Germline CDR1 is DFQATT and CDR2 is SNEGSKA (reference sequence).

This clonotype was found many times. The chain joins TRBV10-3 to TRBJ1-1; D may be TRBD1 (6 bases). CDR1 and CDR2 from the germline V gene are ENHRY and SYGVKD. V lost 5 bases to trimming and J lost 3 bases, with 7 bases between them. This CDR3 is 12 amino acids long. In DNA form, the CDR3 reads TGTGCCATCAGTAACAGGGACACTGAAGCTTTCTTT. This sequence encodes CAISNRDTEAFF.

The chain joins TRBV20-1 to TRBJ2-1; D not resolved. There are 11 residues in the CDR3. Trimming pared 3 bases from V and 2 bases from J, leaving 2 bases between. Looked up from germline, CDR1 is DFQATT and CDR2 is SNEGSKA (reference sequence). The DNA for the CDR3 is TGCAGTGCTAGGACCTACAATGAGCAGTTCTTC. Translated, it gives CSARTYNEQFF.

This clonotype occurred a few times. The genes are TRBV6-2 or TRBV6-3 and TRBJ2-7; D is tentatively TRBD1 or TRBD2 (6 bases each). V dropped 2 bases and J dropped 3 bases, with 20 bases sitting between them. Germline V gene sequence: CDR1 MNHEY, CDR2 SVGEGT. This CDR3 has 17 residues. The DNA for the CDR3 is TGTGCCAGCAGTTACCGGACTTTGAGGGGGGATGGCTACGAGCAGTACTTC. This codes for CASSYRTLRGDGYEQYF.

The chain recombines TRBV5-1 with TRBJ1-1, with 10 nucleotides matching TRBD1. V shed 5 bases and J 7 bases; nucleotides not matched to a gene: 5. CDR1 is SGHRS and CDR2 is YFSETQ in the germline V gene. This CDR3 contains 13 residues. Here the CDR3 DNA reads TGCGCCAGCAGTTACGGACAGGGGGGTGAAGCTTTCTTT. Translating gives CASSYGQGGEAFF.

This clonotype has only a few counts. The CDR3 coding sequence is TGCAGTGCCCCCCAAGGGGACAGGGCGGGAGCTTTCTTT. This sequence encodes CSAPQGDRAGAFF. The chain carries TRBV20-1 and TRBJ1-1; 9 nucleotides agree with TRBD1. The length of the CDR3 is 13 residues. Germline values: CDR1 DFQATT, CDR2 SNEGSKA (reference sequence). Trimming at V came to 6 bases and at J to 10 bases, leaving 12 bases not matched to a gene.

In its sample, this clonotype was seen many times. The J gene is TRBJ2-7, the V gene TRBV7-2; the match to TRBD2 covers 9 bases. There are 16 residues in the CDR3. The V and J ends lost 1 base and 4 bases, in that order; junction bases with no gene match: 8. CDR1 and CDR2 (germline): SGHTA, FQGNSA. CDR3 in amino acids: CASSLVFSGGRYEQYF. The CDR3 DNA reads as TGTGCCAGCAGCTTAGTCTTCAGCGGGGGGAGATACGAGCAGTACTTC. The variable domain in full, with the rest retrieved from reference TRBV7-2 and TRBJ2-7, is GAGVSQSPSNKVTEKGKDVELRCDPISGHTALYWYRQSLGQGLEFLIYFQGNSAPDKSGLPSDRFSAERTGGSVSTLTIQRTQQEDSAVYLCASSLVFSGGRYEQYFGPGTRLTVT.

This clonotype was counted between two and nine times. This chain uses TRBV9 with TRBJ2-7; D perhaps matches TRBD2 (5 bases). There are 14 residues in the CDR3. CDR1 and CDR2 (germline): SGDLS, YYNGEE. Trimming cost V 0 bases and J 6 bases, with 13 bases left between them. CDR3 sequence: CASSVEAQSGEQYF. The CDR3 DNA is TGTGCCAGCAGCGTAGAGGCCCAGAGCGGCGAGCAGTACTTC. The variable domain in full, with the rest retrieved from reference TRBV9 and TRBJ2-7, is DSGVTQTPKHLITATGQRVTLRCSPRSGDLSVYWYQQSLDQGLQFLIQYYNGEERAKGNILERFSAQQFPDLHSELNLSSLELGDSALYFCASSVEAQSGEQYFGPGTRLTVT.

The chain carries TRBV2 and TRBJ2-7; no firm D call. The CDR3 has 12 residues. V was trimmed by 10 bases and J by 2 bases, leaving 12 bases between them. Germline assignment: CDR1 SNHLY and CDR2 FYNNEI. CDR3 amino acids: CATANTAYEQYF. The CDR3, as DNA: TGTGCCACCGCAAACACGGCCTACGAGCAGTACTTC.

This clonotype occurred many times. This chain uses TRBV28 with TRBJ2-1; 9 positions agree with TRBD1. The CDR3 is 13 amino acids. Germline lookup yields CDR1 MDHEN and CDR2 SYDVKM. Trimming removed 10 bases from V and 7 bases from J; junction bases left unmatched: 8. CDR3 nucleotide sequence: TGTGCCATCGACAGGGGGGGAGTAAATGAGCAGTTCTTC. The encoded protein is CAIDRGGVNEQFF.

This clonotype was recorded at least ten times. The rearrangement links TRBV5-6 to TRBJ1-3, with unresolved D. V gave up 4 bases and J gave up 3 bases, with 20 bases separating them. The CDR3 is 17 amino acids. The germline V gene encodes CDR1 SGHDT and CDR2 YYEEEE. The CDR3 region has the DNA TGTGCCAGCAGCCGAAATTTGAATAGGGCCCGTGGAAACACCATATATTTT. Translated, it gives CASSRNLNRARGNTIYF.

A few counts support this clonotype. This chain connects TRBV27 to TRBJ2-1; possibly TRBD2 for D (6 bases). The CDR3 has 13 residues. The V gene's germline CDR1 is MNHEY and CDR2 SMNVEV (reference sequence). V lost 0 bases, J lost 7 bases, and 7 bases lay in between. The CDR3 DNA follows: TGTGCCAGCAGTTTATCGGGGGGTAATGAGCAGTTCTTC. Protein: CASSLSGGNEQFF.

This clonotype showed up just a few times. The rearrangement links TRBV6-5 to TRBJ2-3; 11 bases are shared with TRBD2. This CDR3 contains 15 residues. Germline CDR1 and CDR2: MNHEY and SVGAGI. The V and J ends lost 5 bases and 6 bases, in that order; junction bases with no gene match: 7. The CDR3 bases are TGTGCCAGCAGTAAACTAGCGGGAGTCGGTGATACGCAGTATTTT. This gives the protein CASSKLAGVGDTQYF.

The V gene is TRBV9, the J gene TRBJ1-1; TRBD1 is a possible D gene (6 bases). The germline CDR1 and CDR2 sequences are SGDLS and YYNGEE. The CDR3 has 14 amino acids. Trimming removed 4 bases at V and 2 bases at J, with 12 bases between. As DNA, the CDR3 is TGTGCCAGCAGCCCCCCGACAGGTAACACTGAAGCTTTCTTT. This translates into CASSPPTGNTEAFF.

The rearrangement joins TRBV7-2 to TRBJ2-7; D is unclear. The CDR3 sequence is 14 residues long. V lost 7 bases and J 5 bases, leaving 18 bases between the germline ends. The V gene's germline CDR1 is SGHTA and CDR2 FQGNSA. CDR3 in DNA: TGTGCCAGCACCTGGAAGACCACCCCCGACGAGCAGTACTTC. Translating gives CASTWKTTPDEQYF.

This clonotype was picked up a small number of times. This chain connects TRBV30 to TRBJ2-1; D is unclear. CDR1 GTSNPN and CDR2 SVGIG come from the germline V gene (reference sequence). V was trimmed by 3 bases and J by 5 bases, leaving 11 bases between them. The CDR3 extends over 13 amino acids. CDR3 coding DNA: TGTGCCTGGAGCTTGGTCCGAGACAATGAGCAGTTCTTC. Encoded protein: CAWSLVRDNEQFF.

This clonotype was recorded a few times. The chain is built from TRBV29-1 and TRBJ2-5; 7 nucleotides match TRBD1. This CDR3 comprises 11 residues. Per the germline V gene, CDR1 is SQVTM and CDR2 is ANQGSEA. The CDR3 protein is CSGTEQETQYF. The CDR3 bases are TGCAGTGGGACAGAACAAGAGACCCAGTACTTC.

On this clonotype itself: The junction and the germline gene differ at one end; a read error may be behind it. This chain uses TRBV5-1 with TRBJ2-1; D gene ambiguous. Germline V CDR1 and CDR2: SGHRS, YFSETQ. The CDR3 is 15 residues long. The CDR3 spells CASSPPLDSYNEQLF. For the CDR3, the DNA is TGCGCCAGCAGCCCTCCCTTAGATTCCTACAATGAGCAGCTCTTC.

The V gene is TRBV30, the J gene TRBJ1-5; D possibly corresponds to TRBD1 (5 bases). This CDR3 is built from 15 residues. Per the germline V gene, CDR1 is GTSNPN and CDR2 is SVGIG (reference sequence). Trimming shortened V by 2 bases and J by 0 bases, and 11 bases separated the two germline ends. In DNA form, the CDR3 reads TGTGCCTGGAGTCCTATCGACAGTAGCAATCAGCCCCAGCATTTT. It encodes CAWSPIDSSNQPQHF.

This clonotype was seen many times. The chain combines TRBV20-1 with TRBJ2-1; D might be TRBD2 (6 bases). Germline V CDR1 and CDR2: DFQATT, SNEGSKA (reference sequence). The CDR3 sequence is 11 residues long. Trimming removed 3 bases at V and 6 bases at J, with 6 bases between. DNA for the CDR3: TGCAGTGCTAGCGGGAGCAATGAGCAGTTCTTC. Its protein is CSASGSNEQFF.

This clonotype has just a few counts. The chain couples TRBV5-1 to TRBJ1-1, with 9 bases matching TRBD1. The CDR3 is 15 residues long. CDR1 and CDR2 from the germline V gene are SGHRS and YFSETQ. The V segment lost 4 bases and the J segment 4 bases; nucleotides outside the gene matches: 8. Here the CDR3 DNA reads TGCGCCAGCAGCCAACAGGGGGCGCGAGGCACTGAAGCTTTCTTT. Amino acids: CASSQQGARGTEAFF.

This clonotype was seen a handful of times. This rearrangement joins TRBV9 to TRBJ1-1, with unresolved D. The CDR3 length is 13 residues. Germline CDR1 reads SGDLS; CDR2 reads YYNGEE. V lost 2 bases and J lost 4, with 9 bases in between. In DNA form, the CDR3 reads TGTGCCAGCAGCGTTTCCGAGGGCACTGAAGCTTTCTTT. The encoded protein is CASSVSEGTEAFF. The whole variable domain, remainder taken from reference TRBV9 and TRBJ1-1, is DSGVTQTPKHLITATGQRVTLRCSPRSGDLSVYWYQQSLDQGLQFLIQYYNGEERAKGNILERFSAQQFPDLHSELNLSSLELGDSALYFCASSVSEGTEAFFGQGTRLTVV.

CDR3 nucleotide sequence: TGTGCCAGCAGCGTAGGACGCCATGGGATAAACACCGGGGAGCTGTTTTTT. As protein: CASSVGRHGINTGELFF. The chain links TRBV9 to TRBJ2-2; D gene uncertain. The germline V gene encodes CDR1 SGDLS and CDR2 YYNGEE. V was pared by 0 bases and J by 2 bases, with 14 bases between. The CDR3 contains 17 residues.

A few counts support this clonotype. The chain couples TRBV7-2 to TRBJ2-2, with 7 nucleotides matching TRBD1. This CDR3 has 15 residues. The ends lost 7 bases at V and 4 bases at J; junction bases unmatched: 9. The germline gives CDR1 SGHTA, CDR2 FQGNSA. The CDR3 bases are TGTGCCAGCACCCCGGGACAGTCAGCCACCGGGGAGCTGTTTTTT. Translated, it gives CASTPGQSATGELFF.

This clonotype was detected once. A much larger clone differs from this one at a single base, so this may be a read error. The rearrangement uses TRBV3-1 and TRBJ2-7, with D maybe TRBD2 (6 bases). This CDR3 region has 14 residues. Germline V gene sequence: CDR1 LGHDT, CDR2 YNNKEL (reference sequence). CDR3 region: CASNQNWGAYEQYF. For the CDR3, the DNA is TGTGCCAGCAACCAAAACTGGGGGGCCTACGAGCAGTACTTC.

The V gene is TRBV12-3 or TRBV12-4, the J gene TRBJ2-7; TRBD2 agrees at 9 bases. V was clipped by 1 base and J by 5 bases; unmatched bases: 6. The length of the CDR3 is 15 residues. For the CDR3, the DNA is TGTGCCAGCAGTTTAGTTGCGGGAGGGCCCCACGAGCAGTACTTC. Translating gives CASSLVAGGPHEQYF.

The J gene is TRBJ1-6, the V gene TRBV3-1; D gene uncertain. Between the trimmed V and J ends, which lost 0 bases and 14 bases, there was a span of 11 bases. Germline lookup yields CDR1 LGHDT and CDR2 YNNKEL (reference sequence). The CDR3 length is 13 residues. CDR3 nucleotides: TGTGCCAGCAGCCAAGATGGTGAGAGATCCCTCCACTTT. It yields the protein CASSQDGERSLHF.